The rows below give T cell receptor beta chains drawn from one sample of a study of blood T cell repertoires in COVID-19. Generated by immunoSEQ multiplex PCR, the TCRdb table keeps only in-frame clones and is missing some. Among 190,000 or so clones listed, roughly 84% were seen once. Source material: peripheral blood. These receptors all come from a woman over 75 with acute or convalescent COVID-19. Both conserved end residues are part of each CDR3. A D gene is named only where the DNA matches it firmly. The size entry is marked missing in some rows and otherwise reads once, few, many or a size class.

j_call d_call v_call clone_size cdr3_nt cdr3_aa
TRBJ2-7 - TRBV6-1 - TGTGCCAGCAGTGAAGGTTTTTTTCCAGGTGGCTACGAGCAGTACTTC CASSEGFFPGGYEQYF
TRBJ2-1 TRBD1 TRBV4-1 - TGCGCCAGCAGCCAAGTTAGGTCGGGACAGTACTACAATGAGCAGTTCTTC CASSQVRSGQYYNEQFF
TRBJ1-6 - TRBV18 - TGTGCCAGCTCACAGGGGGTGGGCTCACCCCTCCACTTT CASSQGVGSPLHF
TRBJ1-5 - TRBV30 - TGTGCCTGGGCTGACAGGCACGGGCCCCAGCATTTT CAWADRHGPQHF
TRBJ1-1 - TRBV7-9 few TGTGCCAGCAGCTTACCAGTGAACACTGAAGCTTTCTTT CASSLPVNTEAFF
TRBJ2-1 TRBD2 TRBV5-6 - TGTGCCAGCAGCCCGGCTAGCGGGAGTGTATGGCATGAGCAGTTCTTC CASSPASGSVWHEQFF
TRBJ2-5 TRBD2 TRBV3-1/TRBV3-2 - TGTGCCAGCAGCCAAGCCGGGGGGGCGCAGACCCAGTACTTC CASSQAGGAQTQYF
TRBJ1-6 TRBD1 TRBV7-9 few TGTGCCAGCAGCTTAACCGGGACAGGGGATGGTTCACCCCTCCACTTT CASSLTGTGDGSPLHF
TRBJ2-1 TRBD2 TRBV7-9 - TGTGCCAGCAGCTTAAGCGGGAAGAACAATGAGCAGTTCTTC CASSLSGKNNEQFF
TRBJ1-4 - TRBV6-5 once TGTGCCAGCAGTTACTCCCAGGGCGGTGAAAAACTGTTTTTT CASSYSQGGEKLFF
TRBJ2-2 - TRBV4-3 - TGCGCCAGCAGCCAAGACCGGGCAGGGGTGGGGGAGCTGTTTTTT CASSQDRAGVGELFF
TRBJ2-7 TRBD1 TRBV6-5 - TGTGCCAGCACCCAAGCACAGGGGGCCTACGAGCAGTACTTC CASTQAQGAYEQYF
TRBJ1-1 - TRBV19 - TGTGCCAGTAGTGGCAGGGGCTACACTGAAGCTTTCTTT CASSGRGYTEAFF
TRBJ2-3 TRBD2 TRBV7-9 - TGTGCCAGCAGTCCCTGGCTAGCGGGTGATAGCACAGATACGCAGTATTTT CASSPWLAGDSTDTQYF
TRBJ2-5 TRBD2 TRBV9 once TGTGCCAGCAGCGACGCCGCGGGAGGAGAGACCCAGTACTTC CASSDAAGGETQYF
TRBJ2-1 - TRBV11-1 - TGTGCCAGCAGCTTATGGGCAAGGAACAATGAGCAGTTCTTC CASSLWARNNEQFF
TRBJ1-1 - TRBV3-1/TRBV3-2 - TGTGCCAGCAGCCCCAGGTGGGGGGGGCTGAACACTGAAGCTTTCTTT CASSPRWGGLNTEAFF
TRBJ2-3 - TRBV27 - TGTGCCAGCAGTCGCACCGTACCAACTAGCACAGATACGCAGTATTTT CASSRTVPTSTDTQYF
TRBJ2-7 TRBD1 TRBV6-5 - TGTGCCAGCAGTCGTCTTGGGACAGGGCTTCAAGAGCAGTACTTC CASSRLGTGLQEQYF
TRBJ2-7 TRBD1 TRBV19 once TGTGCCAGTAGTCAGGGGGCTGGTGAGCAGTACTTC CASSQGAGEQYF
TRBJ2-5 TRBD1 TRBV2 once TGTGCCAGCAGGTTTAGCCGGGGACAGGTAGAGACCCAGTACTTC CASRFSRGQVETQYF
TRBJ2-1 TRBD2 TRBV10-3 once TGTGCCATCAAAGAGGCAAAAACTAGCGGGGGGGACAATGAGCAGTTCTTC CAIKEAKTSGGDNEQFF
TRBJ2-2 - TRBV29-1 - TGCAGCGTGAGGACCGGGGAGCTGTTTTTT CSVRTGELFF
TRBJ1-2 - TRBV11-2 - TGTGCCAGCAGCTTAGAGAGGGGAGGCTATGGCTACACCTTC CASSLERGGYGYTF
TRBJ2-2 TRBD2 TRBV30 - TGTGCTTGGACTAGCGGGAACACCGGGGAGCTGTTTTTT CAWTSGNTGELFF
TRBJ1-2 - TRBV5-5 - TGTGCCAGCAGCTTGGGGGAAGGGCGGGAATTTGGCTACACCTTC CASSLGEGREFGYTF
TRBJ2-7 TRBD1 TRBV5-6 - TGTGCCAGCACCTTTTCCGGGACAGGGAAGTTCTACGAGCAGTACTTC CASTFSGTGKFYEQYF
TRBJ1-1 - TRBV9 - TGTGCCAGCAGCGTGGGGCAGACGATGAACACTGAAGCTTTCTTT CASSVGQTMNTEAFF
TRBJ2-5 TRBD2 TRBV19 once TGTGCCAGTAGTCATACTAGCGGGGGAAACCAAGAGACCCAGTACTTC CASSHTSGGNQETQYF
TRBJ2-1 - TRBV21-1 - TGTGCCAGCAGCAAAAGGCCTAGTCGGGGGAGCTACAATGAGCAGTTCTTC CASSKRPSRGSYNEQFF
TRBJ2-5 - TRBV27 - TGTGCCAGCAGAGCCCAAGAGACCCAGTACTTC CASRAQETQYF